A selection of T cell receptor beta chains follows, all from one sample in a study of blood T cells in healthy people across ages. TCRdb re-called the 5' RACE reads through MiXCR, storing one row per CDR3 protein. The sample comprises about 1.4 million distinct CDR3 sequences, 55% to 75% of which are singletons, and about 6.3% rests with the top ten. Input material: blood. These receptors came from a man younger than 35 in good health. The CDR3 runs from the conserved cysteine through the conserved F or W. A D gene is named only where the DNA matches it firmly. Only some rows state a clone size, as once, few, many or a class for expanded clones.

TRBD1,TRBJ1-1,TRBV4-1,NA,CASSQATRGHTEAFF,TGCGCCAGCAGCCAAGCAACCAGGGGGCACACTGAAGCTTTCTTT
NA,TRBJ2-5,TRBV27,NA,CASSDFRDLRIQYF,TGTGCCAGCAGTGACTTCCGGGACCTACGAATTCAGTACTTC
TRBD1,TRBJ1-2,TRBV10-3,NA,CAISDWGQGHYGYTF,TGTGCCATCAGTGATTGGGGACAGGGCCACTATGGCTACACCTTC
NA,TRBJ1-3,TRBV9,NA,CASSEGDVFSGNIIYF,TGTGCCAGCAGCGAAGGGGATGTCTTCTCTGGAAACATCATATATTTT
TRBD1,TRBJ1-1,TRBV6-1,NA,CASSEGTGAYSVAFF,TGTGCCAGCAGTGAGGGGACAGGAGCCTACTCTGTAGCTTTCTTT
NA,TRBJ2-1,TRBV7-9,NA,CASSPVSTDEQFF,TGTGCCAGCAGCCCTGTCTCGACCGATGAGCAGTTCTTC
TRBD1,TRBJ2-6,TRBV5-1,NA,CASSAVPGQGTGANVLTF,TGCGCCAGCAGCGCAGTCCCGGGACAGGGAACCGGGGCCAACGTCCTGACTTTC
NA,TRBJ2-3,TRBV14,few,CASSQDVANTDTQYF,TGTGCCAGCAGCCAAGACGTCGCCAACACAGATACGCAGTATTTT
NA,TRBJ2-1,TRBV29-1,NA,CSPARGFSLYNEQFF,TGCAGTCCCGCCCGCGGGTTCTCGCTCTACAATGAGCAGTTCTTC
NA,TRBJ2-1,TRBV29-1,NA,CSAGGQNNDEQFF,TGCAGCGCCGGAGGTCAGAATAATGATGAGCAGTTCTTC
TRBD1,TRBJ1-1,TRBV27,NA,CASSFSTGLNTEAFF,TGTGCCAGCAGTTTCTCGACAGGGCTGAACACTGAAGCTTTCTTT
NA,TRBJ2-7,TRBV4-3,NA,CASSQERASSYEQYF,TGCGCCAGCAGCCAAGAACGGGCCAGTTCCTACGAGCAGTACTTC
NA,TRBJ2-1,TRBV10-3,few,CAISEPTYNEQFF,TGTGCCATCAGTGAGCCAACCTACAATGAGCAGTTCTTC
NA,TRBJ2-1,TRBV6-2/TRBV6-3,NA,CASCIGNEQFF,TGTGCCAGCTGTATAGGTAATGAGCAGTTCTTC
NA,TRBJ2-1,TRBV6-5,few,CASSYSTDGNEQFF,TGTGCCAGCAGTTACTCTACCGATGGGAATGAGCAGTTCTTC
NA,TRBJ1-4,TRBV6-2/TRBV6-3,NA,CASSCLKEEKLFF,TGTGCCAGCAGTTGCTTAAAGGAAGAAAAACTGTTTTTT
TRBD2,TRBJ2-1,TRBV11-2,NA,CASIPGLASSYNEQFF,TGTGCCAGCATTCCGGGACTAGCAAGCTCCTACAATGAGCAGTTCTTC
NA,TRBJ1-5,TRBV10-2,NA,CASSESTGNQPQHF,TGCGCCAGCAGTGAGTCAACAGGCAATCAGCCCCAGCATTTT
TRBD1,TRBJ1-1,TRBV7-2,NA,CASRSGTGDFAFF,TGTGCCAGCAGATCCGGGACAGGGGATTTCGCTTTCTTT
NA,TRBJ1-5,TRBV18,NA,CASSPPGSGNQPQHF,TGTGCCAGCTCACCACCGGGCAGTGGCAATCAGCCCCAGCATTTT
NA,TRBJ2-1,TRBV6-2/TRBV6-3,few,CATSPLYDEQFF,TGTGCTACATCGCCCTTGTACGATGAGCAGTTCTTC
TRBD1,TRBJ2-7,TRBV6-2/TRBV6-3,NA,CASSYERGTGSYEQYF,TGTGCCAGCAGTTACGAAAGGGGGACAGGTAGTTACGAGCAGTACTTC
NA,TRBJ2-5,TRBV20-1,NA,CSAPDSYQETQYF,TGCAGTGCCCCGGACAGCTACCAAGAGACCCAGTACTTC
NA,TRBJ2-1,TRBV29-1,few,CSAQGEGNEQFF,TGCAGCGCACAGGGGGAGGGAAATGAGCAGTTCTTC
NA,TRBJ2-5,TRBV27,NA,CASSAGPVDEQYF,TGTGCCAGCAGTGCAGGGCCGGTGGATGAGCAGTACTTC
NA,TRBJ2-4,TRBV3-1,NA,CASSQVPARQNIQYF,TGTGCCAGCAGCCAAGTGCCAGCTCGCCAAAACATTCAGTACTTC
NA,TRBJ2-7,TRBV12-3/TRBV12-4,NA,CASSFGGVNSYEQYF,TGTGCCAGCAGTTTTGGCGGGGTGAATTCCTACGAGCAGTACTTC
NA,TRBJ2-4,TRBV12-3/TRBV12-4,few,CASSSSDSRLRRHYENIQYF,TGTGCCAGCAGTTCGTCGGACAGTCGGTTAAGGAGGCACTACGAAAACATTCAGTACTTC
NA,TRBJ2-7,TRBV5-6,NA,CASSGWSGRGTYEQYF,TGTGCCAGCAGCGGTTGGAGCGGCAGGGGCACCTACGAGCAGTACTTC
NA,TRBJ2-7,TRBV12-3/TRBV12-4,few,CASSLKIRVLSAYEQYF,TGTGCCAGCAGTTTAAAGATTCGGGTCTTATCCGCCTACGAGCAGTACTTC
NA,TRBJ2-5,TRBV7-6,NA,CASSLALRAPETQYF,TGTGCCAGCAGCTTAGCGCTTCGGGCCCCAGAGACCCAGTACTTC
NA,TRBJ2-7,TRBV28,NA,CASSRALTYEQYF,TGTGCCAGCAGTCGGGCCTTAACCTACGAGCAGTACTTC
NA,TRBJ2-7,TRBV12-3/TRBV12-4,NA,CASSLGRTGEQYF,TGTGCCAGCAGTTTGGGTCGGACTGGTGAGCAGTACTTC
NA,TRBJ2-7,TRBV7-2,once,CASSLDRMTYEQYF,TGTGCCAGCAGCTTAGACAGGATGACCTACGAGCAGTACTTC
NA,TRBJ2-1,TRBV29-1,NA,CSAYSAGRGNNEQFF,TGCAGCGCCTATTCTGCAGGGCGGGGAAACAATGAGCAGTTCTTC
NA,TRBJ2-1,TRBV20-1,NA,CSASNLGSYNEQFF,TGCAGTGCTAGTAACCTGGGCTCCTACAATGAGCAGTTCTTC
NA,TRBJ2-7,TRBV4-2,NA,CASSQSDRPYEQYF,TGTGCCAGCAGCCAATCGGACCGTCCCTACGAGCAGTACTTC
NA,TRBJ1-5,TRBV24-1,NA,CATSDEDRIEGNQPQHF,TGTGCCACCAGTGACGAAGACAGGATCGAGGGCAATCAGCCCCAGCATTTT
TRBD1,TRBJ1-2,TRBV5-1,NA,CASSPGTGPPDGYTF,TGCGCCAGCAGCCCGGGGACAGGCCCCCCGGATGGATACACCTTC
NA,TRBJ1-4,TRBV6-5,NA,CASRDGNGDEKLFF,TGTGCCAGCAGAGACGGGAACGGGGATGAAAAACTGTTTTTT
TRBD1,TRBJ1-1,TRBV12-3/TRBV12-4,NA,CASSLTDFRGRGAFF,TGTGCCAGCAGTTTAACAGACTTCAGGGGGCGCGGGGCTTTCTTT
TRBD1,TRBJ1-1,TRBV7-2,NA,CASSLAGQGTEAFF,TGTGCCAGCAGCTTAGCCGGACAGGGGACTGAAGCTTTCTTT